The 15 T cell receptor beta chains below come from one sample, sequenced in a study of CD8 T cells in ankylosing spondylitis. TCRdb re-called the 5' RACE reads through MiXCR, storing one row per CDR3 protein. The data contain 190,000 or so distinct CDR3 sequences, roughly 13% of them seen just once; the ten biggest clones take up approximately 17%. The sample was blood, either unsorted or a sorted T cell fraction (not recorded which). These receptors were obtained from a male donor with ankylosing spondylitis or in good health (not recorded which).

The genes are TRBV7-9 and TRBJ2-5, with 8 bases fitting TRBD2. CDR1 and CDR2 (germline): SEHNR, FQNEAQ (reference sequence). This CDR3 contains 15 residues. With V trimmed by 3 bases and J by 4 bases, 7 bases remained unmatched. The CDR3: CASSFGFAGGETQYF. The CDR3 nucleotides read TGTGCCAGCAGCTTTGGGTTCGCGGGGGGAGAGACCCAGTACTTC.

The sample holds a few counts of this clonotype. The chain employs TRBV7-9 and TRBJ2-5; D possibly corresponds to TRBD1 (5 bases). Trimming removed 3 bases from V and 3 bases from J, with 8 bases in between. Germline V gene data show CDR1 as SEHNR and CDR2 as FQNEAQ (reference sequence). CDR3 length equals 13 residues. In DNA, the CDR3 is TGTGCCAGCAGCTTGACAGAGAAAGAGACCCAGTACTTC. Translation: CASSLTEKETQYF. The full variable domain, with the rest looked up from reference TRBV7-9 and TRBJ2-5, is DTGVSQNPRHKITKRGQNVTFRCDPISEHNRLYWYRQTLGQGPEFLTYFQNEAQLEKSRLLSDRFSAERPKGSFSTLEIQRTEQGDSAMYLCASSLTEKETQYFGPGTRLLVL.

Ten or more counts support this clonotype. The J gene is TRBJ2-5, the V gene TRBV12-3 or TRBV12-4; D possibly corresponds to TRBD1 (5 bases). The CDR3 is 11 residues long. The V gene lost 8 bases and the J gene lost 5 bases, with 9 bases spanning the gap. The DNA of the CDR3 is TGTGCCAGCGGACAATATGAGACCCAGTACTTC. Translating gives CASGQYETQYF.

This rearrangement joins TRBV11-2 to TRBJ1-1, with 7 bases identical to TRBD1. V gave up 5 bases and J gave up 4 bases; unmatched junction bases: 7. Germline CDR1 and CDR2: SGHAT and FQNNGV. The CDR3 contains 14 residues. In nucleotides, the CDR3 is TGTGCCAGCAGCCCGGTGGGACAGCCCACTGAAGCTTTCTTT. This gives the protein CASSPVGQPTEAFF.

The gene calls are TRBV13 and TRBJ2-1; 7 nucleotides line up with TRBD2. This CDR3 has 16 amino acids. After removal of 0 bases from V and 6 bases from J, the junction contained 8 bases not matched to a gene. The germline V gene encodes CDR1 PRHDT and CDR2 FYEKMQ (reference sequence). The CDR3 sequence is CASSLGSGGSSNEQFF. The CDR3 DNA reads as TGTGCCAGCAGCTTAGGTTCCGGCGGGAGTAGCAATGAGCAGTTCTTC.

The chain recombines TRBV7-9 with TRBJ2-1; tentative D call: TRBD1 (5 bases). The CDR3 is 13 residues long. Looked up from germline, CDR1 is SEHNR and CDR2 is FQNEAQ (reference sequence). The V and J ends lost 4 bases and 9 bases respectively, with 13 bases between them. As DNA, the CDR3 is TGTGCCAGCAGCTCCCCTGGGGCGGTTGAGCAGTTCTTC. Amino acid sequence: CASSSPGAVEQFF.

The sample holds a few counts of this clonotype. The chain joins TRBV6-4 to TRBJ1-2; D uncertain. CDR3 length: 15 residues. CDR1 MRHNA and CDR2 SNTAGT come from the germline V gene. The V gene lost 2 bases and the J gene lost 8 bases, with 18 bases spanning the gap. CDR3 residues: CASSDGVENTRGYTF. The CDR3 DNA sequence: TGTGCCAGCAGTGACGGGGTAGAGAATACTCGAGGCTACACCTTC.

The genes are TRBV6-2 or TRBV6-3 and TRBJ1-1; the D gene is possibly TRBD1 (5 bases). V lost 0 bases, J lost 1 base, and 15 bases lay in between. This CDR3 contains 17 residues. Germline V gene sequence: CDR1 MNHEY, CDR2 SVGEGT. CDR3 sequence (DNA): TGTGCCAGCAGTTACTCTGGAACGGAGGGGAGGAACACTGAAGCTTTCTTT. Its protein product is CASSYSGTEGRNTEAFF.

This chain connects TRBV7-9 to TRBJ2-4, with D perhaps matching TRBD1 or TRBD2 (5 bases each). There are 17 residues in the CDR3. The V end lost 0 bases, the J end lost 1 base, and 13 bases lay between the germline ends. CDR1 SEHNR and CDR2 FQNEAQ come from the germline V gene (reference sequence). CDR3 residues: CASSLAFGTPAKNIQYF. Here the CDR3 DNA reads TGTGCCAGCAGCTTAGCGTTCGGGACCCCCGCCAAAAACATTCAGTACTTC.

This chain joins TRBV7-9 and TRBJ2-5, with D tentatively TRBD1 or TRBD2 (6 bases each). This CDR3 contains 15 residues. Germline V gives CDR1 SEHNR, CDR2 FQNEAQ (reference sequence). Trimming removed 6 bases at V and 2 bases at J, with 16 bases between. CDR3: CASRGGTKVQETQYF. CDR3 coding DNA: TGTGCCAGCAGGGGCGGGACAAAGGTGCAAGAGACCCAGTACTTC.

The rearrangement uses TRBV6-5 and TRBJ2-4, with TRBD1 as a possible D gene (6 bases). Per the germline V gene, CDR1 is MNHEY and CDR2 is SVGAGI. The CDR3 covers 16 residues. The ends were cut back, 2 bases at V and 0 bases at J, with 11 bases in the middle. The CDR3, as DNA: TGTGCCAGCAGTTACAACAGGGCGGGAGCCAAAAACATTCAGTACTTC. Amino acid sequence: CASSYNRAGAKNIQYF.

This clonotype has only a few counts. The chain carries TRBV7-9 and TRBJ2-5, with D perhaps given as TRBD1 or TRBD2 (5 bases each). CDR1 is SEHNR, CDR2 FQNEAQ, per germline (reference sequence). V dropped 1 base and J dropped 9 bases, with 9 bases sitting between them. This CDR3 comprises 12 residues. DNA of the CDR3: TGTGCCAGCAGCTTAGGGGACGGGCCCCAGTACTTC. This translates into CASSLGDGPQYF.

The J gene is TRBJ1-3, the V gene TRBV9; D call uncertain. Germline-derived CDR1 and CDR2 are SGDLS and YYNGEE. CDR3 length equals 16 residues. Between the trimmed V and J ends, which lost 0 bases and 0 bases, there was a span of 10 bases. DNA of the CDR3: TGTGCCAGCAGCGTAGGGGCGGGGAACTCTGGAAACACCATATATTTT. The encoded protein is CASSVGAGNSGNTIYF.

This clonotype was seen many times. The V gene is TRBV29-1, the J gene TRBJ1-2, with unresolved D. This CDR3 spans 10 amino acids. CDR1 SQVTM and CDR2 ANQGSEA come from the germline V gene. The V end was cut by 1 base, the J end by 7 bases, with 4 bases between. CDR3 nucleotides: TGCAGCGTTGAAGGCCTTGGCTACACCTTC. It specifies CSVEGLGYTF.

This clonotype came up many times. The rearrangement uses TRBV4-1 and TRBJ1-1; D gene unclear. V gave up 0 bases and J gave up 1 base, with 15 bases separating them. Germline V gene sequence: CDR1 MGHRA, CDR2 YSYEKL. The CDR3 has 17 residues. CDR3 nucleotide sequence: TGCGCCAGCAGCCAAGAAGAACAGTGGGTTACGAACACTGAAGCTTTCTTT. This gives the protein CASSQEEQWVTNTEAFF.